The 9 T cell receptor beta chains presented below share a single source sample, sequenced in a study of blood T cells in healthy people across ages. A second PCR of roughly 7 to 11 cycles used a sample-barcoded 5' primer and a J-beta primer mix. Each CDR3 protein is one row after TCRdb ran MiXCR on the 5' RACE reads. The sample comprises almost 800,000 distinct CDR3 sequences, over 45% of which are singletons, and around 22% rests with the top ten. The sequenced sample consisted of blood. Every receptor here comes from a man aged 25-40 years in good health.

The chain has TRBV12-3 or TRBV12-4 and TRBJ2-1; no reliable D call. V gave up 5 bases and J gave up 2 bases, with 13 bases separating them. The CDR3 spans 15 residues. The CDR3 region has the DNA TGTGCCAGCAGTCTGCTTTGGTCCCCCTACAATGAGCAGTTCTTC. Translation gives CASSLLWSPYNEQFF.

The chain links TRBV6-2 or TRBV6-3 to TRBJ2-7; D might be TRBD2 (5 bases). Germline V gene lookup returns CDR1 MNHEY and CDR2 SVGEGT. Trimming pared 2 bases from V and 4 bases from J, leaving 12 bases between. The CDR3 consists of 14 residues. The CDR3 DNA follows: TGTGCCAGCAGTTACGGGAGATTTGCGTACGAGCAGTACTTC. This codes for CASSYGRFAYEQYF.

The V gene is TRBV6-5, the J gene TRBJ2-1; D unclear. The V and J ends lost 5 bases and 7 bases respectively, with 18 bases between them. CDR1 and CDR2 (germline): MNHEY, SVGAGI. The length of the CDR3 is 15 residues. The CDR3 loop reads CASSESARQWNEQFF. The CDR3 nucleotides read TGTGCCAGCAGTGAGTCGGCCAGGCAATGGAATGAGCAGTTCTTC.

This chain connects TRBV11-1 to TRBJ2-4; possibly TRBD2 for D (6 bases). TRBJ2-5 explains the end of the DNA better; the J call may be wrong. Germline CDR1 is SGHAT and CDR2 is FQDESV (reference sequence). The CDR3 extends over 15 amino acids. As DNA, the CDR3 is TGTGCCAGCAGCTTTCTTAGCGGAGCGGGTGAGACCCAGTACTTC. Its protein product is CASSFLSGAGETQYF.

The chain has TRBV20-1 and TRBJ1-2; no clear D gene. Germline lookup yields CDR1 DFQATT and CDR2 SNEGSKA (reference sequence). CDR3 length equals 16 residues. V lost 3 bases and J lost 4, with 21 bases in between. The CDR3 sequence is CSARGKSRRTGYGYTF. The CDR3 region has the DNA TGCAGTGCTAGGGGAAAAAGTCGTCGTACGGGCTATGGCTACACCTTC.

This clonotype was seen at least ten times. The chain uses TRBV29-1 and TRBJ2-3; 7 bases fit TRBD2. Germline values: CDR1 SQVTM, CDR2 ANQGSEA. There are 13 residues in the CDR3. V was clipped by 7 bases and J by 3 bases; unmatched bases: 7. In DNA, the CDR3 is TGCAGCGGCGGGGCGGGAGCGACAGATACGCAGTATTTT. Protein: CSGGAGATDTQYF.

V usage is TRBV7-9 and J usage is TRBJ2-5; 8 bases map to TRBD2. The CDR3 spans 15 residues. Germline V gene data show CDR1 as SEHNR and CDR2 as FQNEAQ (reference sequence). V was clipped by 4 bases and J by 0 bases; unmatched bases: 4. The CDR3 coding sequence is TGTGCCAGCAGCTCCGGACTAGCCTACCAAGAGACCCAGTACTTC. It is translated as CASSSGLAYQETQYF.

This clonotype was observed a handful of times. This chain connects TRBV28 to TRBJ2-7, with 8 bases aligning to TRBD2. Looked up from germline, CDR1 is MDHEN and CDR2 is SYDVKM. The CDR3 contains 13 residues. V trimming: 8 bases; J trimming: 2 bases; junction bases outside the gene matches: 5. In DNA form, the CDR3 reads TGTGCCAGCGGTAGCGGGGCCACCTACGAGCAGTACTTC. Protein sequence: CASGSGATYEQYF.

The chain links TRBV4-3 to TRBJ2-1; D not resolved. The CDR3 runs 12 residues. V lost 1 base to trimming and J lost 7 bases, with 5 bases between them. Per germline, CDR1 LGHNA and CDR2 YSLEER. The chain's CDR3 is CASSQVTNEQFF. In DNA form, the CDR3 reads TGCGCCAGCAGCCAAGTAACAAATGAGCAGTTCTTC.